These 20 T cell receptor beta chains came from one sample sequenced in a study of molecular identifiers for immune sequencing clone quantification. One entry per CDR3 protein, called by TCRdb with MiXCR from the PCR reads. The repertoire holds some 12,000 distinct CDR3 sequences, with about 16% as singletons. Sequencing was done on a sample of naive CD8+ T cells from blood, with Jurkat cell RNA spiked in. Regarding subset: FACS-sorted CD8+CD4-CCR7+CD45RA+ naive T cells. The source is a human donor in good health. Some libraries in this study had Jurkat cell RNA spiked in.

This clonotype came up once. The rearrangement uses TRBV7-3 and TRBJ2-3, with 7 bases matching TRBD2. This CDR3 has 15 residues. Germline CDR1 and CDR2: SGHTA and FQGTGA. V trimming: 4 bases; J trimming: 3 bases; junction bases outside the gene matches: 7. The DNA of the CDR3 is TGTGCCAGCAGCTCATCGGGCGGGAGTACAGATACGCAGTATTTT. Amino acid sequence: CASSSSGGSTDTQYF.

This clonotype was counted at least ten times. V usage is TRBV11-3 and J usage is TRBJ1-4; weak D call: TRBD1 (6 bases). The germline gives CDR1 SGHNT, CDR2 YENEEA. The CDR3 is 14 residues long. V gave up 5 bases and J gave up 6 bases, with 13 bases separating them. The CDR3 here is CASSPRTAHEKLFF. The CDR3 bases are TGTGCCAGCAGCCCACGGACAGCTCATGAAAAACTGTTTTTT. Full variable domain (outside the CDR3, taken from reference TRBV11-3 and TRBJ1-4): EAGVVQSPRYKIIEKKQPVAFWCNPISGHNTLYWYLQNLGQGPELLIRYENEEAVDDSQLPKDRFSAERLKGVDSTLKIQPAELGDSAVYLCASSPRTAHEKLFFGSGTQLSVL.

In this sample, this clonotype is medium-sized. The chain carries TRBV7-2 and TRBJ2-7, with D uncertain. V gave up 5 bases and J gave up 0 bases, with 8 bases separating them. Germline CDR1 reads SGHTA; CDR2 reads FQGNSA. The CDR3 is 13 residues long. DNA of the CDR3: TGTGCCAGCAGCCAAGGCGTCTCCTACGAGCAGTACTTC. This translates into CASSQGVSYEQYF.

The table lists this clonotype with a few counts. The chain combines TRBV29-1 with TRBJ1-2; 7 bases match TRBD1. The germline V gene encodes CDR1 SQVTM and CDR2 ANQGSEA. With V trimmed by 6 bases and J by 7 bases, 14 bases remained unmatched. The CDR3 is 14 amino acids. CDR3 nucleotides: TGCAGCGTAGCCTACGACAGGGATAATGGTGGCTACACCTTC. Its protein product is CSVAYDRDNGGYTF. Full variable domain (outside the CDR3, taken from reference TRBV29-1 and TRBJ1-2): SAVISQKPSRDICQRGTSLTIQCQVDSQVTMMFWYRQQPGQSLTLIATANQGSEATYESGFVIDKFPISRPNLTFSTLTVSNMSPEDSSIYLCSVAYDRDNGGYTFGSGTRLTVV.

A note on this clonotype: A read error may explain this, as a much larger clone is one base away. The V and J genes are TRBV27 and TRBJ2-2, with D maybe TRBD1 (5 bases). This CDR3 is 15 amino acids long. Trimming pared 2 bases from V and 6 bases from J, leaving 13 bases between. Germline V gene data show CDR1 as MNHEY and CDR2 as SMNVEV (reference sequence). This chain's CDR3 is CASSLTRAGAGELFF. The DNA for the CDR3 is TGTGCCAGCAGTTTAACCAGGGCCGGCGCCGGGGAGCTGTTTTTT.

This clonotype is categorized as medium-sized. This chain joins TRBV4-3 and TRBJ2-6; D ambiguous. V was shortened by 0 bases and J by 0 bases, with 0 bases between the two germline ends. CDR3 length equals 14 residues. Germline CDR1 LGHNA, CDR2 YSLEER. For the CDR3, the DNA is TGCGCCAGCAGCCAAGACTCTGGGGCCAACGTCCTGACTTTC. This codes for CASSQDSGANVLTF.

The V and J genes are TRBV2 and TRBJ1-4; 7 positions agree with TRBD1. Trimming cost V 11 bases and J 5 bases; bases outside gene matches: 8. The germline V gene has CDR1 SNHLY and CDR2 FYNNEI. The CDR3 sequence is 13 residues long. DNA for the CDR3: TGTGCCGCCCCGGGACAGCCGAATGAAAAACTGTTTTTT. Translation gives CAAPGQPNEKLFF.

This clonotype was found many times. The chain has TRBV6-5 and TRBJ2-3, with D possibly TRBD2 on 6 matching bases. The CDR3 is 15 amino acids. Germline CDR1 reads MNHEY; CDR2 reads SVGAGI. V was cut by 2 bases and J by 6 bases, with 15 bases left in between. The CDR3 sequence is CASSYGAGIWDTQYF. The DNA for the CDR3 is TGTGCCAGCAGTTACGGGGCGGGAATTTGGGATACGCAGTATTTT.

In this sample, this clonotype is medium-sized. The V and J genes are TRBV14 and TRBJ2-3; no firm D call. There are 14 residues in the CDR3. The V end lost 4 bases, the J end lost 4 bases, and 12 bases lay between the germline ends. CDR1 is SGHDN, CDR2 FVKESK, per germline. CDR3 bases: TGTGCCAGCAGCCCGATTCGACTCGCAGATACGCAGTATTTT. Translated, it gives CASSPIRLADTQYF.

This clonotype is deemed medium-sized. J is TRBJ2-7 and V is TRBV7-9; TRBD1 aligns across 7 bases. Unmatched junction bases numbered 11, after V lost 3 bases and J lost 0 bases. Germline-derived CDR1 and CDR2 are SEHNR and FQNEAQ (reference sequence). The CDR3 has 17 residues. CDR3 DNA: TGTGCCAGCAGCTTTACCCTCACAGGGGCCAGCTCCTACGAGCAGTACTTC. It codes for CASSFTLTGASSYEQYF.

In the case of this clonotype: A much larger clone lies one base from this, so it may be a read error. The chain couples TRBV27 to TRBJ2-3; D gene uncertain. The V gene's germline CDR1 is MNHEY and CDR2 SMNVEV (reference sequence). This CDR3 is built from 11 residues. V lost 11 bases and J lost 0, with 6 bases in between. The CDR3 region is CAGSSTDTQYF. The DNA of the CDR3 is TGTGCCGGCTCGAGCACAGATACGCAGTATTTT.

This clonotype is labeled as medium-sized. The rearrangement joins TRBV28 to TRBJ1-4, with 7 nucleotides matching TRBD1. V lost 8 bases, J lost 5 bases, and 11 bases stayed unmatched. Germline CDR1 MDHEN, CDR2 SYDVKM. The length of the CDR3 is 15 residues. The CDR3 nucleotides are TGTGCCAGCGGAAGCCCCGGGACAGAAAATGAAAAACTGTTTTTT. It translates to CASGSPGTENEKLFF. Using reference TRBV28 and TRBJ1-4 for the parts outside the CDR3, the full variable domain is DVKVTQSSRYLVKRTGEKVFLECVQDMDHENMFWYRQDPGLGLRLIYFSYDVKMKEKGDIPEGYSVSREKKERFSLILESASTNQTSMYLCASGSPGTENEKLFFGSGTQLSVL.

As to this clonotype: This sequence may be a read error, since a much larger clone differs from it by one base. This CDR3 is CVSSQDPGNTGELFF. CDR3 coding DNA: TGCGTCAGCAGCCAAGATCCCGGGAACACCGGGGAGCTGTTTTTT. V is TRBV4-3 and J is TRBJ2-2; no firm D call. The V gene's germline CDR1 is LGHNA and CDR2 YSLEER. The CDR3 sequence is 15 residues long.

Concerning this clonotype itself: Since a much larger clone is just one base distant, this may be a read error. The rearrangement joins TRBV9 to TRBJ2-2; no clear D gene. V lost 2 bases and J lost 6, with 5 bases in between. Germline loops: CDR1 SGDLS, CDR2 YYNGEE. The CDR3 is made up of 12 amino acids. The CDR3 DNA is TGTGCCAGCAGCGTGGCCCCCGGGGAGCTGTTTTTT. As protein: CASSVAPGELFF.

In regard to this clonotype: A much larger clone lies one base from this, so it may be a read error. V gene TRBV27 combines with J gene TRBJ2-7; D tentatively reads TRBD1 or TRBD2 (6 bases each). The CDR3 length is 16 residues. Between the trimmed V and J ends, which lost 0 bases and 9 bases, there was a span of 21 bases. Germline assignment: CDR1 MNHEY and CDR2 SMNVEV (reference sequence). The CDR3 is CASSLSALVGGPGQYF. DNA for the CDR3: TGTGCCAGCAGTTTATCCGCACTAGTGGGGGGCCCAGGGCAGTACTTC.

Many counts were recorded for this clonotype. This rearrangement joins TRBV20-1 to TRBJ2-1; TRBD2 aligns across 8 bases. This CDR3 contains 18 residues. Looked up from germline, CDR1 is DFQATT and CDR2 is SNEGSKA (reference sequence). Trimming removed 0 bases from V and 8 bases from J; junction bases left unmatched: 18. Here the CDR3 DNA reads TGCAGTGCTAGAGATCGTTCTCAAGCGGGAGATGCCTGGGATGAGCAGTTCTTC. Translating gives CSARDRSQAGDAWDEQFF.

This clonotype appeared many times. The DNA of the CDR3 is TGTGCCAGCAGTTTGATGGGACTAGCGGGAGTATTTTACAATGAGCAGTTCTTC. It translates to CASSLMGLAGVFYNEQFF. The gene calls are TRBV6-2 or TRBV6-3 and TRBJ2-1; 14 bases align to TRBD2. The CDR3 consists of 18 residues. Germline assignment: CDR1 MNHEY and CDR2 SVGEGT. V trimming: 4 bases; J trimming: 4 bases; junction bases outside the gene matches: 9.

The V call is TRBV7-2, the J call TRBJ1-1; tentative D call: TRBD1 (5 bases). The length of the CDR3 is 14 residues. Germline CDR1 is SGHTA and CDR2 is FQGNSA. V was trimmed by 8 bases and J by 4 bases, leaving 17 bases between them. The CDR3 sequence is CASGSSGSITEAFF. CDR3 DNA: TGTGCCAGCGGCTCGTCAGGGTCGATCACTGAAGCTTTCTTT.

In this sample, this clonotype is medium-sized. This chain connects TRBV7-8 to TRBJ2-3; the match to TRBD2 covers 8 bases. The V segment lost 5 bases and the J segment 1 base; nucleotides outside the gene matches: 8. CDR1 is SGHVS, CDR2 FQNEAQ, per germline. This CDR3 is built from 16 residues. The CDR3 nucleotides are TGTGCCAGCAGCCAAACTAGCGGAGGCGGCACAGATACGCAGTATTTT. It translates to CASSQTSGGGTDTQYF.

The J gene is TRBJ2-1, the V gene TRBV7-9; D is uncertain. Per germline, CDR1 SEHNR and CDR2 FQNEAQ (reference sequence). The V end lost 2 bases, the J end lost 3 bases, and 11 bases lay between the germline ends. This CDR3 comprises 15 residues. For the CDR3, the DNA is TGTGCCAGCAGCTTAACGCTTGGCGTCTACAATGAGCAGTTCTTC. This gives the protein CASSLTLGVYNEQFF.